Listed below are T cell receptor beta chains from one sample, sequenced in a study of CD8 T cells in ankylosing spondylitis. One entry per CDR3 protein results from TCRdb running MiXCR on the 5' RACE reads. Among about 800,000 distinct CDR3 sequences listed, approximately 10% were seen once. Sequenced: blood, either unsorted or a sorted T cell fraction (not recorded which). Every receptor here comes from a male donor with ankylosing spondylitis. Each CDR3 is given with its conserved first and last residue. D genes are given only for firm matches. Where a row states a size, it is once, few, many or the class of an expanded clone; other rows omit it.

>few|TRBJ2-6|TRBV28|TRBD1
CASSFLRDSISGANVLTF
TGTGCCAGCAGTTTTCTCCGGGACAGTATCTCTGGGGCCAACGTCCTGACTTTC
>-|TRBJ2-7|TRBV6-1|TRBD1
CAGSDRGANSYEQYF
TGTGCCGGCAGTGACAGGGGGGCAAACTCCTACGAGCAGTACTTC
>-|TRBJ2-2|TRBV9|-
CASSFTGKPGELFF
TGTGCCAGCAGCTTTACAGGGAAACCCGGGGAGCTGTTTTTT
>few|TRBJ2-2|TRBV6-1|-
CASFFGRGNTGELFF
TGTGCCAGCTTCTTTGGGCGGGGAAACACCGGGGAGCTGTTTTTT
>many|TRBJ2-5|TRBV29-1|TRBD2
CSVGGRATGTQYF
TGCAGCGTGGGGGGGAGGGCGACCGGGACCCAGTACTTC
>many|TRBJ2-5|TRBV6-5|TRBD2
CASSYSSAGVETQYF
TGTGCCAGCAGTTACTCGAGTGCGGGAGTAGAGACCCAGTACTTC
>-|TRBJ2-1|TRBV20-1|-
CSARVAVPKGYNEQFF
TGCAGTGCTAGAGTAGCGGTTCCTAAGGGATACAATGAGCAGTTCTTC
>-|TRBJ2-7|TRBV5-1|TRBD1
CASSLEGTGLDEQYF
TGCGCCAGCAGCTTGGAGGGGACAGGGTTGGACGAGCAGTACTTC
>few|TRBJ1-3|TRBV4-3|-
CASSQDVADRGNTIYF
TGCGCCAGCAGCCAAGATGTAGCGGACCGAGGAAACACCATATATTTT
>-|TRBJ2-7|TRBV7-6|TRBD2
CASSHRREGYEQYF
TGTGCCAGCAGCCATCGACGGGAGGGGTACGAGCAGTACTTC
>many|TRBJ1-4|TRBV6-1|-
CASSEVIPPGEKLFF
TGTGCCAGCAGTGAAGTAATCCCCCCGGGAGAAAAACTGTTTTTT
>many|TRBJ2-1|TRBV7-2|-
CASSLGHFYNEQFF
TGTGCCAGCAGCTTAGGACATTTCTACAATGAGCAGTTCTTC
>few|TRBJ1-1|TRBV29-1|-
CSVVLNPTAKAFF
TGCAGCGTGGTCCTAAACCCCACGGCAAAAGCTTTCTTT
>many|TRBJ2-1|TRBV20-1|-
CSVFSGAYNEQFF
TGCAGTGTTTTCAGTGGGGCCTACAATGAGCAGTTCTTC